This TCR beta chain originates from a study of T cells expressing NK-cell markers. About the research overall: It was sorted CD3+CD56+NKG2C+, CD3+CD56+NKG2C- and CD3+CD56-NKG2C+ T cells that supplied the TCR beta repertoires. There were seven HCMV-seropositive donors and one seronegative donor among the eight sequenced. Whole-study results and caveats: Whether the expanded NKG2C+ T cell clones recognized HCMV remained unclear. The same clonotypes also predominated in the CD3+CD56-NKG2C+ fraction of several donors.

TCRdb reprocessed the 5' RACE reads, keeping one entry per CDR3 protein, no DNA. The specimen's table records a few hundred thousand distinct CDR3 sequences. Looked up from germline, CDR1 is SGHTA and CDR2 is FQGNSA. The CDR3 totals 16 residues. Comment on this clonotype: Its antigen is not identified.

The TCR comes from a man aged 18-70 years in good health. This chain connects TRBV7-2 to TRBJ2-7; the D gene TCRdb calls, TRBD2, cannot be checked with no DNA. Sequencing was done on a sample of blood T cells: a sorted CD56 or NKG2C T cell subset, CD4+ or CD8+ T cells, or bulk PBMC T cells (not recorded which). CDR3 sequence reads: CASSSNSGGRSYEQYF.